The following is a T cell receptor (beta chain) sequence with its context. Its antigen is not known. These data originate in a study of T cell responses to AZD1222 COVID-19 vaccine. Points from the study as a whole: Close to half of all spike-specific TCRs reportedly target regions of the variants that are unmutated.

The germline V gene encodes CDR1 SGHDN and CDR2 FVKESK. The CDR3 loop spans 15 amino acids. V dropped 5 bases and J dropped 5; count of bases not matched to a gene: 8. Sequenced by immunoSEQ multiplex PCR; TCRdb stores in-frame clones only, minus some. The sample carries 90,000 to 120,000 clones, around 92% recorded once. Material: peripheral blood, obtained 28 days after the second AZD1222 dose. The receptor's source is an adult who received the AZD1222 COVID-19 vaccine. The V and J genes are TRBV14 and TRBJ2-5; 10 bases agree with TRBD1. This chain's CDR3 is CASSYDRGRRETQYF. CDR3 nucleotide sequence: TGTGCCAGCAGCTATGACAGGGGGCGCAGGGAGACCCAGTACTTC.